This T cell receptor beta chain emerged from a study of early T cells in non-severe SARS-CoV-2 infection. The overall study: Whole-blood bulk RNA, unsorted, was sequenced, and chains were unpaired. Study-wide findings and caveats: Comparison of clonotypes with VDJdb favored anti-spike CD8 responses while missing private and CD4 specificities.

V was clipped by 2 bases and J by 5 bases; unmatched bases: 5. Germline values: CDR1 KGHDR, CDR2 SFDVKD. The CDR3 consists of 15 residues. Individual cDNA molecules were tagged with unique molecular identifiers, the study reported. TCRdb fed the 5' RACE reads into MiXCR, producing one record per CDR3 protein. The repertoire holds 50,000 to 60,000 distinct CDR3 sequences, about 10% seen once, with under 6% in the top ten. On this clonotype itself: Its antigen is currently unknown.

The sequence derives from an adult who was a healthcare worker with PCR-confirmed SARS-CoV-2 infection or an uninfected control (not recorded which). This sequence joins TRBV24-1 and TRBJ2-1; 7 positions agree with TRBD1. Sequenced sample: whole blood. The CDR3 region is CATSDSRQGDNEQFF. Here the CDR3 DNA reads TGTGCCACCAGTGATTCTCGACAGGGAGACAATGAGCAGTTCTTC.